A selection of T cell receptor beta chains follows, all from one sample in a study of Ad26.COV2.S vaccination and SARS-CoV-2 variants. Here immunoSEQ multiplex PCR was the method, and the copy in TCRdb shows in-frame clones only, minus some. Here the sample spans hundreds of thousands of clones, around 88% being singletons. The sequenced sample was peripheral blood, obtained in a trial of Ad26.COV2.S vaccine versus placebo. Receptor source: a person aged 18-60 years who received the Ad26.COV2.S COVID-19 vaccine or a placebo. The CDR3 runs from the conserved cysteine through the conserved F or W. Fields, in order: V gene, J gene, clone size, D gene, CDR3 DNA, CDR3 protein. D genes are given only for firm matches. Only part of the rows carry a size: once, few, many, or a class if the clone is expanded.

v_gene: TRBV7-9; j_gene: TRBJ2-7; abundance: once; d_gene: NA; CDR3nt: TGTGCCAGCAGCGTTATAGGGGGTCCGGGCGAGCAGTACTTC; CDR3aa: CASSVIGGPGEQYF
v_gene: TRBV7-2; j_gene: TRBJ2-4; abundance: NA; d_gene: NA; CDR3nt: TGTGCCAGCAGCCCCGGACGGGGAAACATTCAGTACTTC; CDR3aa: CASSPGRGNIQYF
v_gene: TRBV19; j_gene: TRBJ1-5; abundance: NA; d_gene: NA; CDR3nt: TGTGCCAGTAGGGACTACGGGGGGCCCAGCAATCAGCCCCAGCATTTT; CDR3aa: CASRDYGGPSNQPQHF
v_gene: TRBV27; j_gene: TRBJ1-5; abundance: NA; d_gene: TRBD1; CDR3nt: TGTGCCAGCAGTCCAGGGACAGGGAATCAGCCCCAGCATTTT; CDR3aa: CASSPGTGNQPQHF
v_gene: TRBV5-1; j_gene: TRBJ1-6; abundance: NA; d_gene: TRBD1; CDR3nt: TGCGCCAGCAGCTTGACAGGGGGCGCGGGTTCACCCCTCCACTTT; CDR3aa: CASSLTGGAGSPLHF
v_gene: TRBV19; j_gene: TRBJ2-3; abundance: NA; d_gene: TRBD2; CDR3nt: TGTGCCAGTAGTATGGTCGGGCTAGCGGAACCCACAGATACGCAGTATTTT; CDR3aa: CASSMVGLAEPTDTQYF
v_gene: TRBV28; j_gene: TRBJ1-1; abundance: NA; d_gene: NA; CDR3nt: TGTGCCAGCAGAAGCATGAGGAACACTGAAGCTTTCTTT; CDR3aa: CASRSMRNTEAFF
v_gene: TRBV7-2; j_gene: TRBJ2-1; abundance: NA; d_gene: TRBD2; CDR3nt: TGTGCCAGCAGCCCAGGACTAGCGGTTTACAATGAGCAGTTCTTC; CDR3aa: CASSPGLAVYNEQFF
v_gene: TRBV5-4; j_gene: TRBJ2-2; abundance: NA; d_gene: NA; CDR3nt: TGTGCCAGCAGCTGGGGACCGCTGAACACCGGGGAGCTGTTTTTT; CDR3aa: CASSWGPLNTGELFF
v_gene: TRBV5-6; j_gene: TRBJ2-1; abundance: NA; d_gene: TRBD2; CDR3nt: TGTGCCAGCAGCTCGGGACTAGCGGAGGGACAGTTCTTC; CDR3aa: CASSSGLAEGQFF
v_gene: TRBV28; j_gene: TRBJ2-2; abundance: NA; d_gene: NA; CDR3nt: TGTGCCAGCAGTTTGGGGGGTCACACCGGGGAGCTGTTTTTT; CDR3aa: CASSLGGHTGELFF
v_gene: TRBV7-9; j_gene: TRBJ2-3; abundance: NA; d_gene: NA; CDR3nt: TGTGCCAGCAGCTTAGGTGTCGGTAGCGGTAGCACAGATACGCAGTATTTT; CDR3aa: CASSLGVGSGSTDTQYF
v_gene: TRBV7-2; j_gene: TRBJ1-1; abundance: NA; d_gene: NA; CDR3nt: TGTGCCAGCAGCTTAGCTATTAGGTCTGAAGCTTTCTTT; CDR3aa: CASSLAIRSEAFF
v_gene: TRBV5-4; j_gene: TRBJ2-5; abundance: NA; d_gene: TRBD2; CDR3nt: TGTGCCAGCAGCTTGGGGGGAGGGGACCAAGAGACCCAGTACTTC; CDR3aa: CASSLGGGDQETQYF
v_gene: TRBV19; j_gene: TRBJ1-5; abundance: NA; d_gene: NA; CDR3nt: TGTGCCAGTAGTATAGCTACAGGCGACAGCAATCAGCCCCAGCATTTT; CDR3aa: CASSIATGDSNQPQHF
v_gene: TRBV4-2; j_gene: TRBJ2-1; abundance: NA; d_gene: TRBD1; CDR3nt: TGTGCCAGCAGCCAAGGACAGGGGGATGAGCAGTTCTTC; CDR3aa: CASSQGQGDEQFF
v_gene: TRBV18; j_gene: TRBJ2-3; abundance: NA; d_gene: NA; CDR3nt: TGTGCCAGCTCACCAAGGCGGAAGAACCCCACAGATACGCAGTATTTT; CDR3aa: CASSPRRKNPTDTQYF
v_gene: TRBV6-5; j_gene: TRBJ2-1; abundance: NA; d_gene: TRBD2; CDR3nt: TGTGCCAGCAGTTGGACTAGCGGGGGTCCTTACAATGAGCAGTTCTTC; CDR3aa: CASSWTSGGPYNEQFF
v_gene: TRBV11-2; j_gene: TRBJ2-1; abundance: NA; d_gene: TRBD1; CDR3nt: TGTGCCAGCAGCTTAGGGGACAGGGGTTTCAATGAGCAGTTCTTC; CDR3aa: CASSLGDRGFNEQFF
v_gene: TRBV18; j_gene: TRBJ1-2; abundance: NA; d_gene: TRBD1; CDR3nt: TGTGCCAGCTCACCGGGACAGGCGGCCTATGGCTACACCTTC; CDR3aa: CASSPGQAAYGYTF
v_gene: TRBV6-2/TRBV6-3; j_gene: TRBJ2-1; abundance: NA; d_gene: NA; CDR3nt: TGTGCCAGCAGTCTTACGGGCACCCCTACAAGTGAGCAGTTCTTC; CDR3aa: CASSLTGTPTSEQFF
v_gene: TRBV6-5; j_gene: TRBJ2-7; abundance: NA; d_gene: NA; CDR3nt: TGTGCCAGCAGCGGACCGTACGAGCAGTACTTC; CDR3aa: CASSGPYEQYF
v_gene: TRBV6-6; j_gene: TRBJ1-2; abundance: NA; d_gene: TRBD1; CDR3nt: TGTGCCAGCAGTTGGGACAGGGGAACTCCGGGCTACACCTTC; CDR3aa: CASSWDRGTPGYTF
v_gene: TRBV2; j_gene: TRBJ1-2; abundance: NA; d_gene: NA; CDR3nt: TGTGCCAGCAGTGGGGGAATTGGCTACACCTTC; CDR3aa: CASSGGIGYTF
v_gene: TRBV5-1; j_gene: TRBJ2-1; abundance: NA; d_gene: TRBD2; CDR3nt: TGCGCCAGCAAAGTGGGAGGGCCTAGGGAGCAGTTCTTC; CDR3aa: CASKVGGPREQFF
v_gene: TRBV11-2; j_gene: TRBJ1-4; abundance: NA; d_gene: TRBD1; CDR3nt: TGTGCCAGCAGCTTAGATTTAAGGGGGCGAGGTGAAAAACTGTTTTTT; CDR3aa: CASSLDLRGRGEKLFF
v_gene: TRBV10-3; j_gene: TRBJ1-2; abundance: NA; d_gene: NA; CDR3nt: TGTGCCATCAGTGACAGGGGAGCTAACTATGGCTACACCTTC; CDR3aa: CAISDRGANYGYTF
v_gene: TRBV28; j_gene: TRBJ1-2; abundance: NA; d_gene: TRBD1; CDR3nt: TGTGCCAGCAGTTCAAGGGCTCGGACAGGGGGCCCTAACTATGGCTACACCTTC; CDR3aa: CASSSRARTGGPNYGYTF
v_gene: TRBV28; j_gene: TRBJ1-4; abundance: NA; d_gene: NA; CDR3nt: TGTGCCAGCAGTCTCGGACAGTGGGCAACTAATGAAAAACTGTTTTTT; CDR3aa: CASSLGQWATNEKLFF
v_gene: TRBV7-8; j_gene: TRBJ1-6; abundance: few; d_gene: NA; CDR3nt: TGTGCCAGCAGCCGGGACGTCTATAATTCACCCCTCCACTTT; CDR3aa: CASSRDVYNSPLHF
v_gene: TRBV5-1; j_gene: TRBJ2-7; abundance: once; d_gene: NA; CDR3nt: TGCGCCAGCAGCTTGGTGCCAGGGTACTCCTACGAGCAGTACTTC; CDR3aa: CASSLVPGYSYEQYF
v_gene: TRBV28; j_gene: TRBJ2-7; abundance: NA; d_gene: NA; CDR3nt: TGTGCCAGCAGTTTATCCAGCGGCTCCTACGAGCAGTACTTC; CDR3aa: CASSLSSGSYEQYF
v_gene: TRBV2; j_gene: TRBJ2-7; abundance: NA; d_gene: TRBD1; CDR3nt: TGTGCCAGCAGTGAGGCCAGGGGGCTTGAGCAGTACTTC; CDR3aa: CASSEARGLEQYF
v_gene: TRBV10-3; j_gene: TRBJ2-3; abundance: NA; d_gene: TRBD1; CDR3nt: TGTGCCATCGGGGACAGGGGGACCACAGATACGCAGTATTTT; CDR3aa: CAIGDRGTTDTQYF
v_gene: TRBV11-2; j_gene: TRBJ2-7; abundance: NA; d_gene: TRBD1; CDR3nt: TGTGCCAGCAGCTACCGGGGACAGGAGTATTACGAGCAGTACTTC; CDR3aa: CASSYRGQEYYEQYF
v_gene: TRBV5-4; j_gene: TRBJ1-2; abundance: NA; d_gene: NA; CDR3nt: TGTGCCAGCAGCTTGTATGCAGGGGCATCCGATGGCTACACCTTC; CDR3aa: CASSLYAGASDGYTF
v_gene: TRBV27; j_gene: TRBJ2-1; abundance: NA; d_gene: TRBD2; CDR3nt: TGTGCCACCCAGCGGGGGGGTTCCTACAATGAGCAGTTCTTC; CDR3aa: CATQRGGSYNEQFF
v_gene: TRBV28; j_gene: TRBJ2-7; abundance: NA; d_gene: TRBD2; CDR3nt: TGTGCCAGCAGTTTTGCGCTAGCGGGAGACGAGCAGTACTTC; CDR3aa: CASSFALAGDEQYF
v_gene: TRBV5-8; j_gene: TRBJ1-2; abundance: NA; d_gene: TRBD1; CDR3nt: TGTGCCAGCAGCTTTTTTTCCGGGACAGGGGGCAGTGTCTATGGCTACACCTTC; CDR3aa: CASSFFSGTGGSVYGYTF
v_gene: TRBV2; j_gene: TRBJ1-5; abundance: NA; d_gene: NA; CDR3nt: TGTGCCAGCAGTGAGACAGGCATCGTGGGCAATCAGCCCCAGCATTTT; CDR3aa: CASSETGIVGNQPQHF
v_gene: TRBV12-3/TRBV12-4; j_gene: TRBJ2-7; abundance: NA; d_gene: NA; CDR3nt: TGTGCCAGCACTGGGGGACTTACCTACGAGCAGTACTTC; CDR3aa: CASTGGLTYEQYF